This T cell receptor beta chain was captured in a study of shared clonotypes between healthy human individuals. In the study overall: The study enrolled two women and a few men aged 18 to 49. Three plates were used per donor for CD4 naive, three for CD4 memory, two for CD8 naive and one for CD8 memory.

Repertoires were generated with immunoSEQ multiplex PCR, while TCRdb's copy carries only in-frame clones and drops some. This table has about 95,000 clones, under 80% appearing once. This CDR3 spans 14 amino acids. Trimming took 5 bases from V and 5 from J, leaving 15 bases between them. CDR1 is MRHNA, CDR2 SNTAGT, per germline. About this clone: As yet, its antigen is unknown.

Study observations and caveats: The expectation was that sequencing depth would affect clonotype sharing among donors. Shared clonotypes across all four donors exceeded non-shared ones in generation probability.

The TCR sequence derives from a man aged 25-40 years in good health. The material sequenced was memory CD8+ T cells sorted from blood. The subset here: CD45RO+ cells pooled with CCR7-negative TemRA cells. V is TRBV6-4 and J is TRBJ2-5, with D possibly called TRBD1 or TRBD2 (6 bases each). The CDR3: CASSSSPGAETQYF. The CDR3 DNA sequence: TGTGCCAGCAGTTCGTCACCGGGGGCTGAGACCCAGTACTTC.